Below, 14 T cell receptor beta chains from the same sample are listed, as sequenced in a study of beta chain features in type 1 diabetes. General observations from the study: Among all four CD4+ subsets, Type 1 diabetes patients had TCRB CDR3s that were moderately but significantly shorter.

The investigators reverse transcribed all of the isolated RNA, so they sequenced expressed TCRB transcripts. Assay: immunoSEQ multiplex PCR; the TCRdb copy retains only in-frame clones and omits some. This table has roughly 400,000 clones, roughly 9.8% appearing once. Their cognate antigens are unknown. The sample taken for sequencing was central memory CD4+ T cells from blood. These receptors all stem from a man aged 25 to 40 with type 1 diabetes.

The rearrangement links TRBV11-2 to TRBJ1-1; 11 bases match TRBD1. V was clipped by 3 bases and J by 5 bases; unmatched bases: 5. CDR3 length equals 15 residues. The V gene's germline CDR1 is SGHAT and CDR2 FQNNGV. The CDR3 DNA is TGTGCCAGCAGCTTTTGGACAGGGGGCGCGACTGAAGCTTTCTTT. Protein product: CASSFWTGGATEAFF. Based on the CDR3 plus reference TRBV11-2 and TRBJ1-1, the full variable domain is EAGVAQSPRYKIIEKRQSVAFWCNPISGHATLYWYQQILGQGPKLLIQFQNNGVVDDSQLPKDRFSAERLKGVDSTLKIQPAKLEDSAVYLCASSFWTGGATEAFFGQGTRLTVV.

This clone has a handful of counts. The rearrangement links TRBV7-2 to TRBJ1-4; tentatively, D is TRBD1 (5 bases). The germline V and J ends were trimmed by 1 base and 5 bases, with 11 bases remaining between them. Germline assignment: CDR1 SGHTA and CDR2 FQGNSA. The CDR3 contains 15 residues. For the CDR3, the DNA is TGTGCCAGCAGCTTAGTCGGGGGAAGAAATGAAAAACTGTTTTTT. Translation gives CASSLVGGRNEKLFF.

This clone was found many times. This chain links TRBV4-1 with TRBJ1-3, with TRBD1 matching 8 bases. Trimming took 5 bases from V and 1 from J; bases not matched to a gene: 7. CDR1 is MGHRA, CDR2 YSYEKL, per germline. This CDR3 region has 16 residues. The CDR3 DNA reads as TGCGCCAGCAGCGGACAGGGTATACGGTCTGGAAACACCATATATTTT. Amino acid sequence: CASSGQGIRSGNTIYF.

V and J are TRBV7-2 and TRBJ2-1; 7 nucleotides line up with TRBD2. This CDR3 is 15 amino acids long. J was trimmed by 4 bases and V by 1 base; bases with no gene match: 4. CDR1 is SGHTA and CDR2 is FQGNSA in the germline V gene. CDR3 in amino acids: CASSLDPGLYNEQFF. The CDR3 region has the DNA TGTGCCAGCAGCTTAGACCCGGGACTATACAATGAGCAGTTCTTC.

Only a few counts were recorded for this clone. The chain recombines TRBV25-1 with TRBJ2-5; 7 nucleotides align to TRBD1. With 3 bases clipped from V and 6 bases from J, the junction kept 7 bases outside the gene matches. The germline V gene encodes CDR1 MGHDK and CDR2 SYGVNS. The CDR3 runs to 14 residues. The CDR3 DNA follows: TGTGCCAGCAGTGATACCGGACAGGCCAAGACCCAGTACTTC. Amino acid sequence: CASSDTGQAKTQYF. Supplemented by reference TRBV25-1 and TRBJ2-5, the full variable domain reads EADIYQTPRYLVIGTGKKITLECSQTMGHDKMYWYQQDPGMELHLIHYSYGVNSTEKGDLSSESTVSRIRTEHFPLTLESARPSHTSQYLCASSDTGQAKTQYFGPGTRLLVL.

This clone has only a few counts. This likely reflects a read error, since a far larger clone is one base away. The chain joins TRBV4-2 to TRBJ2-7; unclear D gene. The CDR3 sequence is 11 residues long. CDR1 and CDR2 (germline): LGHNA, YNFKEQ. Trimming shortened V by 4 bases and J by 0 bases, and 1 base separated the two germline ends. The CDR3 region has the DNA TGTGCCAGCAGCCTCTCCTACGAGCAGTACTTC. Translated: CASSLSYEQYF.

This clone was detected many times. The V gene is TRBV5-8, the J gene TRBJ2-7; D tentatively reads TRBD1 or TRBD2 (6 bases each). The CDR3 is 14 residues long. CDR1 is SGHTS and CDR2 is YDEGEE in the germline V gene. Trimming took 4 bases from V and 3 from J, leaving 14 bases between them. CDR3 amino acids: CASSHPGGFYEQYF. CDR3 sequence (DNA): TGTGCCAGCAGCCATCCCGGGGGCTTCTACGAGCAGTACTTC.

This clone was detected a few times. DNA for the CDR3: TGTGCCAGCAGCTCATTTCGCTCAGGTGTCGATGAGCAGTTCTTC. Protein sequence: CASSSFRSGVDEQFF. The chain uses TRBV5-6 and TRBJ2-1; D not certain. CDR3 length equals 15 residues. V was shortened by 3 bases and J by 8 bases, with 18 bases between the two germline ends. CDR1 is SGHDT, CDR2 YYEEEE, per germline.

The CDR3 nucleotides are TGTGCCAGCAGTGAAGCCCCCAGGGGGGAGCAGTTCTTC. Translating gives CASSEAPRGEQFF. The V call is TRBV2, the J call TRBJ2-1; 7 bases agree with TRBD1. V shed 0 bases, J shed 10 bases, and the junction held 3 bases outside the gene matches. Germline CDR1 SNHLY, CDR2 FYNNEI. This CDR3 region has 13 residues. Full variable domain (remainder filled in from reference TRBV2 and TRBJ2-1): EPEVTQTPSHQVTQMGQEVILRCVPISNHLYFYWYRQILGQKVEFLVSFYNNEISEKSEIFDDQFSVERPDGSNFTLKIRSTKLEDSAMYFCASSEAPRGEQFFGPGTRLTVL.

V usage is TRBV6-5 and J usage is TRBJ2-2, with no clear D. V was cut by 0 bases and J by 3 bases, with 11 bases left in between. Per germline, CDR1 MNHEY and CDR2 SVGAGI. There are 16 residues in the CDR3. The CDR3 loop reads CASSYSIGLDTGELFF. CDR3 sequence (DNA): TGTGCCAGCAGTTACTCTATTGGCTTGGACACCGGGGAGCTGTTTTTT.

The chain links TRBV6-5 to TRBJ1-4; the D gene is possibly TRBD1 (5 bases). The V and J ends lost 5 bases and 11 bases respectively, with 15 bases between them. The CDR3 is 13 residues long. Germline-derived CDR1 and CDR2 are MNHEY and SVGAGI. CDR3 sequence reads: CASSLDSVGKLFF. The CDR3 region has the DNA TGTGCCAGCAGTCTTGACAGCGTCGGCAAACTGTTTTTT.

This clone was seen many times. The chain links TRBV4-1 to TRBJ1-4; 8 nucleotides agree with TRBD1. This CDR3 is 16 amino acids long. The germline gives CDR1 MGHRA, CDR2 YSYEKL. J lost 4 bases, V lost 3 bases, and 7 bases had no gene match. The CDR3 loop is CASSQEDRGLNEKLFF. The CDR3 DNA reads as TGCGCCAGCAGCCAGGAAGACAGGGGTCTTAATGAAAAACTGTTTTTT.

This clone has just one count. This chain uses TRBV15 with TRBJ2-3; either TRBD1 or TRBD2 may fit D (5 bases each). This CDR3 contains 14 residues. Trimming left V 3 bases short and J 6 bases short, with 13 bases between. The germline V gene encodes CDR1 LNHNV and CDR2 YYDKDF (reference sequence). The CDR3: CATSRAGARDTQYF. The CDR3 DNA follows: TGTGCCACCAGCAGGGCCGGGGCCAGGGATACGCAGTATTTT.

In this sample, this clone turned up a few times. The chain is built from TRBV27 and TRBJ1-2, with D possibly matching TRBD1 (6 bases). Trimming shortened V by 6 bases and J by 7 bases, and 21 bases separated the two germline ends. Germline V gene lookup returns CDR1 MNHEY and CDR2 SMNVEV (reference sequence). The CDR3 runs 15 residues. For the CDR3, the DNA is TGTGCCAGCAGCTTCCAACGGGGGGCGCATTCTGGCTACACCTTC. Protein product: CASSFQRGAHSGYTF.